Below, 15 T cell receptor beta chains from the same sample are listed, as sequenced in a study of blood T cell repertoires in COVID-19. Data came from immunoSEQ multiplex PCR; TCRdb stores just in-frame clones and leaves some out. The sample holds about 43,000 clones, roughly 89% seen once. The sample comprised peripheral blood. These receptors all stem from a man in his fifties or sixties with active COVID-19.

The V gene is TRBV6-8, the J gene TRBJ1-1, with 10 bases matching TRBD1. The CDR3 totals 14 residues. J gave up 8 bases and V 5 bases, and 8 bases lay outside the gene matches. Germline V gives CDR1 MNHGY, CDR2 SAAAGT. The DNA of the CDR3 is TGTGCCAGCAGTCCCCGACAGGGGGCCGTCGAAGCTTTCTTT. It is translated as CASSPRQGAVEAFF.

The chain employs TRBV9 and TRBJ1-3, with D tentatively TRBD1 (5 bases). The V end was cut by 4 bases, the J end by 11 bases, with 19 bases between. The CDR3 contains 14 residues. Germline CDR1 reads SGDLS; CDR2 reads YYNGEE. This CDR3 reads CASSFPGLPQAIYF. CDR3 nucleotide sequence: TGTGCCAGCAGCTTCCCGGGACTCCCTCAGGCCATATATTTT.

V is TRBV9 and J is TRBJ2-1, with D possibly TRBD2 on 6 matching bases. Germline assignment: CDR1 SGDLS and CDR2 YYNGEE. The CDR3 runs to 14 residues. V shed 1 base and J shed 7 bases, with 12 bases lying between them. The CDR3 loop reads CASSVSLAKNEQFF. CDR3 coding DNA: TGTGCCAGCAGCGTAAGTCTAGCGAAAAATGAGCAGTTCTTC.

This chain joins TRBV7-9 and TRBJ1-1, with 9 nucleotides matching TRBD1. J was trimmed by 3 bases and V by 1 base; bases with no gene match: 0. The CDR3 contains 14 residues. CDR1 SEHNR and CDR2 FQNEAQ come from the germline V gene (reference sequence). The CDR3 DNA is TGTGCCAGCAGCTTAGGACAGGGGGACACTGAAGCTTTCTTT. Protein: CASSLGQGDTEAFF.

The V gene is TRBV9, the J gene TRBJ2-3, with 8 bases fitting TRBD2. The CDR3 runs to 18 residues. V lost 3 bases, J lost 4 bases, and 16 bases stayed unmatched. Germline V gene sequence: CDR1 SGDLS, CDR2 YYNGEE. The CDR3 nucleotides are TGTGCCAGCAGCGCTAATCTGCCGGGACTAGGTACGTCAGATACGCAGTATTTT. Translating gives CASSANLPGLGTSDTQYF.

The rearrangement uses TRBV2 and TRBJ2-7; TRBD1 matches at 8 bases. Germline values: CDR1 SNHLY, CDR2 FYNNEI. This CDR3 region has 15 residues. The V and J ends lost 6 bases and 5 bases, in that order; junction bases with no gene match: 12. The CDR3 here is CASRAPLDRADEQYF. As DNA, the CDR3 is TGTGCCAGCAGAGCCCCTTTGGACAGGGCGGACGAGCAGTACTTC.

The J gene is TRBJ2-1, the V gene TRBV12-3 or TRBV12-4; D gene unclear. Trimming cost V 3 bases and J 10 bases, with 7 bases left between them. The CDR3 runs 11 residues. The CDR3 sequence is CASSFETEQFF. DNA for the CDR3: TGTGCCAGCAGTTTTGAGACAGAGCAGTTCTTC.

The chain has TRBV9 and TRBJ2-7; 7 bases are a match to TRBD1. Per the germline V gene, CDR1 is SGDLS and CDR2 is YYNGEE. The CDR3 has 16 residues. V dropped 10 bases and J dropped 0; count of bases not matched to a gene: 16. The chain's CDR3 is CAGKNTTTGDSYEQYF. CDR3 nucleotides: TGTGCCGGAAAAAATACAACTACAGGGGACTCCTACGAGCAGTACTTC.

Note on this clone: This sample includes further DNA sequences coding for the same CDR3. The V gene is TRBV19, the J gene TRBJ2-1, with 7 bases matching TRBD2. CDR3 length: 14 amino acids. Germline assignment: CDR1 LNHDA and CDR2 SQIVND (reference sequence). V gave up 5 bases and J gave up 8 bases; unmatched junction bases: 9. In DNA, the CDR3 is TGTGCCAGTAGTTCGCCCGGGGCGGGGGATGAGCAGTTCTTC. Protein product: CASSSPGAGDEQFF.

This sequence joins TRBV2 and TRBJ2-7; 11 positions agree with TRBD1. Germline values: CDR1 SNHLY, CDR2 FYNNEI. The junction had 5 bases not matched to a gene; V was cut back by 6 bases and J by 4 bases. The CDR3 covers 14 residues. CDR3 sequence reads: CASRNRDRGYEQYF. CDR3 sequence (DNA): TGTGCCAGCAGAAATCGGGACAGGGGGTACGAGCAGTACTTC. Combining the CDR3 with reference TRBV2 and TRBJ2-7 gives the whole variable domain EPEVTQTPSHQVTQMGQEVILRCVPISNHLYFYWYRQILGQKVEFLVSFYNNEISEKSEIFDDQFSVERPDGSNFTLKIRSTKLEDSAMYFCASRNRDRGYEQYFGPGTRLTVT.

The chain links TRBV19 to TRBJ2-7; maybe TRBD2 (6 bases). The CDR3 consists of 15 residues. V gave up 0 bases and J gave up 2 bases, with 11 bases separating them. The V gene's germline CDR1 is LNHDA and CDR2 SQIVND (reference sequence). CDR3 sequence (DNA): TGTGCCAGTAGTATAGAAGCGGGCTCAACCTACGAGCAGTACTTC. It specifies CASSIEAGSTYEQYF.

CDR3 residues: CASRDGQGGTQYF. DNA for the CDR3: TGTGCCAGCAGGGACGGACAGGGTGGCACCCAGTACTTC. The chain joins TRBV28 to TRBJ2-5, with 8 nucleotides matching TRBD1. The germline V gene has CDR1 MDHEN and CDR2 SYDVKM. The length of the CDR3 is 13 residues. Losses at the gene ends were 6 bases for V and 8 bases for J; bases not matched to a gene: 8.

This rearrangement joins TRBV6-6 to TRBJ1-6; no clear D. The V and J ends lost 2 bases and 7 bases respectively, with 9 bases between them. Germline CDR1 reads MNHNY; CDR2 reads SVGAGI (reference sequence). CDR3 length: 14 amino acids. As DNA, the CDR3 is TGTGCCAGCAGTTACCCAGAGGTGAATTCACCCCTCCACTTT. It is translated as CASSYPEVNSPLHF.

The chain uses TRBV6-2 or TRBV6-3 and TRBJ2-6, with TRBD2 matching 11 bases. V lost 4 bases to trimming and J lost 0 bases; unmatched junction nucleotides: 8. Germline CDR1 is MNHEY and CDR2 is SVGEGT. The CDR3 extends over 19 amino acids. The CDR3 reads CASSSPGLAVRSGANVLTF. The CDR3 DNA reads TGTGCCAGCAGTTCCCCGGGACTAGCGGTACGCTCTGGGGCCAACGTCCTGACTTTC.

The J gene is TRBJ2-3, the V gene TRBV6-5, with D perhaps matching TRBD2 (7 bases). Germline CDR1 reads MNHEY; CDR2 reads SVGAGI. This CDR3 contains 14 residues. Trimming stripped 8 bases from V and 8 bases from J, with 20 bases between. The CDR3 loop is CASGRAGGRSTQYF. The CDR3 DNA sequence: TGTGCCAGCGGGAGGGCCGGGGGCCGGTCTACGCAGTATTTT.